This T cell receptor (beta chain) was captured by sequencing in a study of PD-1 blockade in classical Hodgkin lymphoma. Study-wide context: Administration of nivolumab to patients was at 3 mg/kg intravenously every 2 weeks. Overall study findings and caveats: With CD4+ cells, TCR diversity rose significantly by C4D1, but not with CD8+ cells. Baseline diversity resembling that of newly diagnosed patients was seen in complete responders. At baseline, newly diagnosed patients reportedly showed less TCR diversity than healthy donors.

This table comes from immunoSEQ multiplex PCR, and its TCRdb copy is limited to in-frame clones, with some not included. Among about 37,000 clones, 76% were seen once, and the ten largest hold less than 20%. Exposure to brentuximab vedotin varied, and each patient had relapsed following autologous stem cell transplantation. CDR1 and CDR2 (germline): SGHTA, FQGNSA. The CDR3 has 17 amino acids. J lost 0 bases, V lost 2 bases, and 7 bases had no gene match. Points on this clone: Its target is not known.

The TCR comes from a human donor with classical Hodgkin lymphoma. Sample: peripheral blood mononuclear cells (PBMCs), taken before the second cycle of nivolumab. The rearrangement uses TRBV7-2 and TRBJ1-3, with 7 bases aligning to TRBD1. The CDR3 bases are TGTGCCAGCAGCTTAAGTACTTGGACAGGCTCTGGAAACACCATATATTTT. Residues: CASSLSTWTGSGNTIYF.